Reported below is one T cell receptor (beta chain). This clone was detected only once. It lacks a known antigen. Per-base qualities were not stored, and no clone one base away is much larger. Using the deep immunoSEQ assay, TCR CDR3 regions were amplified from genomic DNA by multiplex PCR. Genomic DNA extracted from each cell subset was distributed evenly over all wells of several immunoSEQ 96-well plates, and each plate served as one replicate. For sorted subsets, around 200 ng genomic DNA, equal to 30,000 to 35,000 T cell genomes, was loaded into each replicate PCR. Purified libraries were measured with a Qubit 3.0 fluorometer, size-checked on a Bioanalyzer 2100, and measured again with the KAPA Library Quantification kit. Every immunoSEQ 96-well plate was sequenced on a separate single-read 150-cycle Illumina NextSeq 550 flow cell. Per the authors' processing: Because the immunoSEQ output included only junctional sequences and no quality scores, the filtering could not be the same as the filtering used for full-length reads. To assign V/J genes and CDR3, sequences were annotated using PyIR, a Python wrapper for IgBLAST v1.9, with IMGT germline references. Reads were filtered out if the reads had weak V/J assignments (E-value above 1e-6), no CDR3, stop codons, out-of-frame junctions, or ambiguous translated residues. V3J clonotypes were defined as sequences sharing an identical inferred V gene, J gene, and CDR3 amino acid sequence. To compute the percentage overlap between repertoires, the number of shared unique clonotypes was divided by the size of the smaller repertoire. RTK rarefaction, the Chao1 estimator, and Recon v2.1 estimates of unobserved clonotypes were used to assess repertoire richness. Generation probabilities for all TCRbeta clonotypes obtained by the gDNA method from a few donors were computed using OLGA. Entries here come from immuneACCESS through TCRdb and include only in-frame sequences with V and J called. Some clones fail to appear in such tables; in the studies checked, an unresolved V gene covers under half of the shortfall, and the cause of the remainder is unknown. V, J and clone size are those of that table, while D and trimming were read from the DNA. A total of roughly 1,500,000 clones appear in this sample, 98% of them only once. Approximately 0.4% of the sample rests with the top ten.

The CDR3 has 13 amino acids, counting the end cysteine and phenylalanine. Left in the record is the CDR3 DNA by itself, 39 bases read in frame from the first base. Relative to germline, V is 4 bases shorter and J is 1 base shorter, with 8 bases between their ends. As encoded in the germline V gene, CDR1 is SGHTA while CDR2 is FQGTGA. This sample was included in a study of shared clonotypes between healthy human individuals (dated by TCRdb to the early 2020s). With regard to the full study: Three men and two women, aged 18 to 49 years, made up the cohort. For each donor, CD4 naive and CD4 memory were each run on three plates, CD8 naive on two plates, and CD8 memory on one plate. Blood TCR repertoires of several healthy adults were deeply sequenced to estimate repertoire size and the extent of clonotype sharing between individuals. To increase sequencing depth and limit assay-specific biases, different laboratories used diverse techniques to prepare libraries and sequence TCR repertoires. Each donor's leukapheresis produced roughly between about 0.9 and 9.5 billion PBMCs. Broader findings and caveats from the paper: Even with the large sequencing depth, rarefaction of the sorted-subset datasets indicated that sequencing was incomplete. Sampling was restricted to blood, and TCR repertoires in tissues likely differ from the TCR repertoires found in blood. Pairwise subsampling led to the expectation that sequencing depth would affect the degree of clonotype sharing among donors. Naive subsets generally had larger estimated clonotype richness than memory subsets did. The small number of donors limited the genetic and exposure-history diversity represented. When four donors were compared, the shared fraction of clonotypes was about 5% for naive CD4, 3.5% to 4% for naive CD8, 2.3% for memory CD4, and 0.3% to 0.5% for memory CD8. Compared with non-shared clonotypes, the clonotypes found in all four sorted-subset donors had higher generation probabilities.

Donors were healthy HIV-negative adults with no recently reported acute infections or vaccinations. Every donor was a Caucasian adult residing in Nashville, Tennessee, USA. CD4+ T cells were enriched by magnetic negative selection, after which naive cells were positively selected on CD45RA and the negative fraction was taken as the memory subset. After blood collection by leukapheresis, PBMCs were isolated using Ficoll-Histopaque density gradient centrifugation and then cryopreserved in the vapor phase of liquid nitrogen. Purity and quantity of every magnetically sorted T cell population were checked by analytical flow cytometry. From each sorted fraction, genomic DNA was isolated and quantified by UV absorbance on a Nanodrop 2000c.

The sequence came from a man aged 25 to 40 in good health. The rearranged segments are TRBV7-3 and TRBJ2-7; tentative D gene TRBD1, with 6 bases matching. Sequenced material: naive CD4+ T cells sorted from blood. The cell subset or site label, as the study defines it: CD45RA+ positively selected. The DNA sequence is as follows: TGTGCCAGCAGCTCTACAGGGTCCTACGAGCAGTACTTC. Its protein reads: CASSSTGSYEQYF.